This TCR beta chain was recovered during a study of blood T cell repertoires in COVID-19. As for the study in general: In each case, the material was cDNA or gDNA derived from T cells, B-cell-depleted T cells, or PBMCs.

Clones were read by immunoSEQ multiplex PCR, and TCRdb kept only the in-frame ones, dropping some. The sample contains 70,000 or so clones, around 86% of which appear only once. The CDR3 consists of 16 residues. Germline V gene data show CDR1 as MGHDK and CDR2 as SYGVNS. V shed 7 bases and J 6 bases; nucleotides not matched to a gene: 16. The receptor's source is a woman of 80 years or more with active or convalescent COVID-19. Source material: peripheral blood. This chain joins TRBV25-1 and TRBJ1-2, with 8 bases identical to TRBD1. CDR3 in amino acids: CASTDDYRGDADGYTF. CDR3 nucleotide sequence: TGTGCCAGCACCGATGATTACAGGGGGGACGCTGATGGCTACACCTTC.